This T cell receptor (beta chain) was identified during a study of blood T cell repertoires in COVID-19. TCRdb keeps only in-frame clones here, not all; method: immunoSEQ multiplex PCR. The profile covers 150,000 or so clones, with roughly 82% appearing a single time and almost 8.5% taken by the ten largest. V lost 1 base to trimming and J lost 9 bases, with 13 bases between them. The CDR3 length is 15 residues. Germline CDR1 and CDR2: MDHEN and SYDVKM. The TCR sequence derives from a woman aged 70 to 79 with acute or convalescent COVID-19. The chain has TRBV28 and TRBJ1-6; no firm D call. The sample consisted of peripheral blood. CDR3 nucleotide sequence: TGTGCCAGCAGTTTATACCGGTCTCTTGGTTCACCCCTCCACTTT. It specifies CASSLYRSLGSPLHF.